The next 30 T cell receptor beta chains were all read from a single sample in a study of blood T cells in healthy people across ages (dated by TCRdb to the mid-2010s). Libraries were built with 5' RACE. The sequencer listed for this sample is Illumina HiSeq 2500. A second PCR of about 7 to 12 cycles was run with a J-beta primer mix and a sample-barcoded 5' primer. The raw public reads went through TCRdb reprocessing: fastp at Q25, MiXCR clone calling, in-frame beta chains kept. Each record represents a unique CDR3 protein, reported with the most common genes and DNA among its rows. The sample table shows 1.5 million to 1.8 million distinct CDR3 sequences, and approximately 43% are seen once. The leading ten clones occupy more than 4% of the sample. Sequencing input: blood. The receptors were sampled from a woman aged 18-35 years in good health.

This clonotype was recorded a few times. The genes are TRBV29-1 and TRBJ2-7; D may be TRBD1 (6 bases). This CDR3 spans 13 amino acids. V lost 5 bases and J lost 0, with 11 bases in between. Germline V gives CDR1 SQVTM, CDR2 ANQGSEA. The CDR3 spells CSVHGQFSYEQYF. DNA of the CDR3: TGCAGCGTTCACGGACAGTTCTCCTACGAGCAGTACTTC.

CDR3 loop: CASSPRGGLAGARSSYNEQFF. The CDR3 DNA reads as TGTGCCAGCAGCCCGCGTGGGGGACTAGCGGGGGCAAGGAGCTCCTACAATGAGCAGTTCTTC. The rearrangement links TRBV11-1 to TRBJ2-1, with TRBD2 matching 14 bases. V gave up 5 bases and J gave up 0 bases; unmatched junction bases: 15. Germline assignment: CDR1 SGHAT and CDR2 FQDESV (reference sequence). The CDR3 length is 21 residues.

This clonotype was recorded a few times. The chain is built from TRBV10-3 and TRBJ2-1; weak D call: TRBD2 (5 bases). Germline-derived CDR1 and CDR2 are ENHRY and SYGVKD. The CDR3 is 14 residues long. V was pared by 10 bases and J by 3 bases, with 16 bases between. The CDR3, as DNA: TGTGCCACCTCTGGTCTGAGCGGCTACAATGAGCAGTTCTTC. Its translation: CATSGLSGYNEQFF.

This clonotype has just a few counts. V usage is TRBV12-3 or TRBV12-4 and J usage is TRBJ2-7, with D possibly being TRBD1 (6 bases). The V and J ends lost 4 bases and 1 base respectively, with 14 bases between them. The CDR3 runs 15 residues. This CDR3 reads CASSSQGEWSYEQYF. The CDR3 coding sequence is TGTGCCAGCAGTTCACAGGGTGAGTGGTCCTACGAGCAGTACTTC.

This clonotype turned up a few times. This sequence joins TRBV5-1 and TRBJ1-4; no reliable D call. Germline-derived CDR1 and CDR2 are SGHRS and YFSETQ. The ends were cut back, 4 bases at V and 4 bases at J, with 14 bases in the middle. The CDR3 runs to 15 residues. The CDR3 here is CASSPGQTSNEKLFF. Here the CDR3 DNA reads TGCGCCAGCAGCCCCGGCCAGACCAGTAATGAAAAACTGTTTTTT.

This chain joins TRBV19 and TRBJ1-1; the match to TRBD1 covers 9 bases. Per germline, CDR1 LNHDA and CDR2 SQIVND (reference sequence). This CDR3 has 13 residues. The J segment lost 9 bases and the V segment lost 3 bases, leaving 5 bases of the junction unmatched. The CDR3 DNA is TGTGCCAGTAGTATTACAGGGGGCACCCAAGCTTTCTTT. The encoded protein is CASSITGGTQAFF.

In its sample, this clonotype was seen a few times. The J gene is TRBJ1-4, the V gene TRBV2; D call uncertain. Trimming stripped 1 base from V and 1 base from J, with 13 bases between. The CDR3 spans 17 residues. In germline, CDR1 is SNHLY, CDR2 FYNNEI. CDR3: CASSEVVGERTNEKLFF. CDR3 sequence (DNA): TGTGCCAGCAGTGAAGTTGTGGGCGAGAGAACTAATGAAAAACTGTTTTTT. The complete variable domain, with remaining parts taken from reference TRBV2 and TRBJ1-4, reads EPEVTQTPSHQVTQMGQEVILRCVPISNHLYFYWYRQILGQKVEFLVSFYNNEISEKSEIFDDQFSVERPDGSNFTLKIRSTKLEDSAMYFCASSEVVGERTNEKLFFGSGTQLSVL.

This clonotype was seen only a few times. The chain is built from TRBV9 and TRBJ1-1; the D gene is possibly TRBD1 (5 bases). V lost 0 bases, J lost 4 bases, and 13 bases lay in between. There are 15 residues in the CDR3. Per the germline V gene, CDR1 is SGDLS and CDR2 is YYNGEE. The CDR3 bases are TGTGCCAGCAGCGTAGCCTCAGGGCGGGGCACTGAAGCTTTCTTT. It specifies CASSVASGRGTEAFF.

This chain joins TRBV5-6 and TRBJ1-6, with 7 bases matching TRBD1. Trimming removed 5 bases from V and 7 bases from J; junction bases left unmatched: 6. CDR3 length: 14 amino acids. The germline CDR1 and CDR2 sequences are SGHDT and YYEEEE. The CDR3 DNA is TGTGCCAGCAGGGCGACAGGGATCAATTCACCCCTCCACTTT. Residues: CASRATGINSPLHF.

The rearrangement uses TRBV6-2 or TRBV6-3 and TRBJ2-3, with D possibly matching TRBD2 (6 bases). Trimming took 2 bases from V and 2 from J, leaving 17 bases between them. Per the germline V gene, CDR1 is MNHEY and CDR2 is SVGEGT. The CDR3 sequence is 17 residues long. For the CDR3, the DNA is TGTGCCAGCAGTTACCCGGGAGTTACGGGATACACAGATACGCAGTATTTT. The encoded protein is CASSYPGVTGYTDTQYF.

The chain joins TRBV5-1 to TRBJ2-1; TRBD2 matches at 12 bases. J was trimmed by 2 bases and V by 4 bases; bases with no gene match: 10. Germline values: CDR1 SGHRS, CDR2 YFSETQ. The CDR3 is 18 amino acids. The CDR3 nucleotides are TGCGCCAGCAGCCCTTTGGGGCTAGCGGGGGGGACCTACAATGAGCAGTTCTTC. Translation gives CASSPLGLAGGTYNEQFF.

This chain uses TRBV20-1 with TRBJ1-5, with 7 bases that match TRBD1. With V trimmed by 0 bases and J by 5 bases, 4 bases remained unmatched. In germline, CDR1 is DFQATT, CDR2 SNEGSKA (reference sequence). The CDR3 sequence is 14 residues long. CDR3 in amino acids: CSAREVTGYQPQHF. CDR3 in DNA: TGCAGTGCTAGAGAGGTGACAGGGTATCAGCCCCAGCATTTT.

V and J are TRBV4-1 and TRBJ2-5; D gene uncertain. There are 16 residues in the CDR3. V shed 5 bases and J shed 5 bases, with 21 bases lying between them. The germline CDR1 and CDR2 sequences are MGHRA and YSYEKL. CDR3 in amino acids: CASSSVPSSAWETQYF. CDR3 bases: TGCGCCAGCAGCTCGGTACCTTCGAGTGCCTGGGAGACCCAGTACTTC.

The J gene is TRBJ2-7, the V gene TRBV14; weak D call: TRBD2 (5 bases). The tail of the sequence fits TRBJ2-5 better, so the J call may be wrong. The CDR3 is 19 amino acids. The V gene's germline CDR1 is SGHDN and CDR2 FVKESK. The CDR3 DNA reads TGTGCCAGCAGCCAAGAGGGCCCTACCAGAAGAGCGGCCCAAGAGACCCAGTACTTC. It yields the protein CASSQEGPTRRAAQETQYF.

The chain uses TRBV16 and TRBJ2-1, with D unresolved. Trimming cost V 5 bases and J 4 bases, with 15 bases left between them. CDR1 and CDR2 (germline): KGHSY, FQNENV. There are 15 residues in the CDR3. CDR3 region: CASSASFGYYNEQFF. The CDR3 nucleotides read TGTGCCAGCAGCGCTTCCTTCGGCTATTACAATGAGCAGTTCTTC. Looking up the rest from reference TRBV16 and TRBJ2-1 gives the full variable domain: GEEVAQTPKHLVRGEGQKAKLYCAPIKGHSYVFWYQQVLKNEFKFLISFQNENVFDETGMPKERFSAKCLPNSPCSLEIQATKLEDSAVYFCASSASFGYYNEQFFGPGTRLTVL.

This clonotype turned up a few times. This rearrangement joins TRBV7-8 to TRBJ2-3; the D gene is possibly TRBD2 (6 bases). CDR1 is SGHVS and CDR2 is FQNEAQ in the germline V gene. Trimming left V 8 bases short and J 7 bases short, with 10 bases between. The CDR3 is made up of 11 amino acids. The CDR3 DNA is TGTGCCAGCTGGGGGGTAAATACGCAGTATTTT. This sequence encodes CASWGVNTQYF.

The chain combines TRBV5-1 with TRBJ2-3; 9 bases line up with TRBD2. Germline V gene sequence: CDR1 SGHRS, CDR2 YFSETQ. Losses at the gene ends were 8 bases for V and 2 bases for J; bases not matched to a gene: 6. CDR3 length: 14 amino acids. The CDR3: CASSSGTYTDTQYF. DNA of the CDR3: TGCGCCAGTTCTAGCGGGACGTACACAGATACGCAGTATTTT.

The chain recombines TRBV12-3 or TRBV12-4 with TRBJ2-5; D is unresolved. This CDR3 comprises 13 residues. V was shortened by 6 bases and J by 6 bases, with 14 bases between the two germline ends. CDR3: CASSPDPLQTQYF. The CDR3 nucleotides are TGTGCCAGCAGCCCCGACCCGTTACAGACCCAGTACTTC.

V and J are TRBV5-1 and TRBJ1-1; maybe TRBD1 (5 bases). Looked up from germline, CDR1 is SGHRS and CDR2 is YFSETQ. This CDR3 has 15 amino acids. V lost 4 bases, J lost 2 bases, and 15 bases lay in between. CDR3 residues: CASSQRGGGNTEAFF. The CDR3 DNA reads as TGCGCCAGCAGCCAGAGGGGCGGAGGTAACACTGAAGCTTTCTTT.

The J gene is TRBJ1-5, the V gene TRBV20-1; D gene ambiguous. Germline CDR1 is DFQATT and CDR2 is SNEGSKA (reference sequence). Trimming took 2 bases from V and 4 from J, leaving 15 bases between them. The CDR3 extends over 15 amino acids. This CDR3 reads CSARRREAGNQPQHF. The CDR3, as DNA: TGCAGTGCTAGACGAAGGGAGGCCGGGAATCAGCCCCAGCATTTT.

This clonotype was counted a few times. V usage is TRBV4-1 and J usage is TRBJ1-2; perhaps TRBD1 as D (5 bases). This CDR3 contains 14 residues. V lost 2 bases to trimming and J lost 3 bases, with 10 bases between them. The germline CDR1 and CDR2 sequences are MGHRA and YSYEKL. CDR3 sequence reads: CASSQRPGDYGYTF. The CDR3 DNA sequence: TGCGCCAGCAGCCAACGGCCGGGGGACTATGGCTACACCTTC.

The gene calls are TRBV12-3 or TRBV12-4 and TRBJ2-5; tentative D call: TRBD1 (5 bases). The ends were cut back, 4 bases at V and 1 base at J, with 13 bases in the middle. The CDR3 extends over 15 amino acids. As DNA, the CDR3 is TGTGCCAGCAGTTCCTCTTCCAGGGTCCAAGAGACCCAGTACTTC. The encoded protein is CASSSSSRVQETQYF.

This clonotype was counted a few times. This chain joins TRBV18 and TRBJ1-2; 9 bases match TRBD1. The germline V gene has CDR1 KGHSH and CDR2 LQKENI. CDR3 size: 14 residues. Trimming took 3 bases from V and 3 from J; bases not matched to a gene: 2. CDR3 loop: CASSPDRGYYGYTF. The DNA of the CDR3 is TGTGCCAGCTCACCGGACAGGGGCTACTATGGCTACACCTTC.

This clonotype appeared a single time. The gene calls are TRBV28 and TRBJ2-7; possible D gene TRBD1, 6 bases. The CDR3 extends over 16 amino acids. CDR1 is MDHEN, CDR2 SYDVKM, per germline. Trimming cost V 4 bases and J 0 bases, with 16 bases left between them. The CDR3 region has the DNA TGTGCCAGCAGTTATGACAGGAGGAGTAACTCCTACGAGCAGTACTTC. Translation: CASSYDRRSNSYEQYF.

This rearrangement joins TRBV20-1 to TRBJ1-3; 7 positions agree with TRBD1. J was trimmed by 8 bases and V by 4 bases; bases with no gene match: 11. Germline CDR1 reads DFQATT; CDR2 reads SNEGSKA (reference sequence). The CDR3 runs 14 residues. CDR3 nucleotides: TGCAGTGCTATAGGGACAGCGACTGGTGACACCATATATTTT. Its protein is CSAIGTATGDTIYF.

The J gene is TRBJ2-1, the V gene TRBV27, with D perhaps matching TRBD1 or TRBD2 (5 bases each). Germline V CDR1 and CDR2: MNHEY, SMNVEV (reference sequence). This CDR3 is 13 amino acids long. V lost 7 bases and J 4 bases, leaving 11 bases between the germline ends. CDR3 in DNA: TGTGCCAGCACCCCGAGGGGTTACAATGAGCAGTTCTTC. The encoded protein is CASTPRGYNEQFF.

V and J are TRBV20-1 and TRBJ2-3; 9 bases agree with TRBD2. Trimming cost V 3 bases and J 6 bases; bases outside gene matches: 10. The V gene's germline CDR1 is DFQATT and CDR2 SNEGSKA (reference sequence). This CDR3 has 15 residues. CDR3 sequence: CSASGGGGAADTQYF. In nucleotides, the CDR3 is TGCAGTGCTAGTGGTGGCGGGGGGGCGGCTGATACGCAGTATTTT.

This clonotype was counted between two and nine times. The chain has TRBV28 and TRBJ1-2; D ambiguous. The CDR3 covers 15 residues. V dropped 5 bases and J dropped 5 bases, with 18 bases sitting between them. Germline values: CDR1 MDHEN, CDR2 SYDVKM. The CDR3 reads CASSPQAGGPYGYTF. The CDR3 bases are TGTGCCAGCAGTCCCCAAGCAGGCGGACCTTATGGCTACACCTTC.

V usage is TRBV7-8 and J usage is TRBJ2-3; the match to TRBD2 covers 8 bases. The CDR3 loop spans 16 amino acids. With 8 bases clipped from V and 3 bases from J, the junction kept 13 bases outside the gene matches. Germline lookup yields CDR1 SGHVS and CDR2 FQNEAQ. The CDR3 loop reads CASDRGGGPTTDTQYF. The CDR3 DNA reads TGTGCCAGCGATCGAGGCGGGGGGCCTACAACAGATACGCAGTATTTT.

The chain carries TRBV4-2 and TRBJ1-2, with D unclear. Germline assignment: CDR1 LGHNA and CDR2 YNFKEQ. There are 13 residues in the CDR3. V lost 4 bases and J lost 4, with 10 bases in between. Here the CDR3 reads CASSPSLPYGYTF. In DNA, the CDR3 is TGTGCCAGCAGCCCCTCTCTCCCCTATGGCTACACCTTC.